The clone carrying this T cell receptor beta chain was detected ten times or more. Its cognate antigen is unknown. This entry belongs to a study of human T cells and chemical hapten exposure. On the study more broadly: On the upper back, patch tests were applied with 0.01% DPC and read at 6 days. Per-sample TCR yield variability stemmed mainly from small pooled library volume differences.

This sample's time point: patch test 2, 6 weeks after DPC sensitization. Treatment specified: therapeutic diphenylcyclopropenone sensitization with weekly scalp DPC. Ahead of each patch test application, blood was drawn. Points from the study as a whole: Among TCRs, those above 1 in 1000 frequency were unaffected by DPC sensitization.

V lost 0 bases and J 6 bases, leaving 11 bases between the germline ends. CDR1 is LGHNA and CDR2 is YNFKEQ in the germline V gene. This CDR3 region has 14 residues. A single record per CDR3 protein comes from TCRdb applying MiXCR to the RACE reads. The sample contains about 54,000 distinct CDR3 sequences, 8.5% to 10% of which appear only once. The TCR originated in a woman between 50 and 59 years old with alopecia areata. Some clones in this sample may be carry-over from other donors' samples. The rearrangement links TRBV4-2 to TRBJ1-2; the D is unclear. The sequencing here drew on whole blood, taken in connection with sensitization to the hapten diphenylcyclopropenone (DPC). This chain's CDR3 is CASSQEEAGHGYTF. The CDR3 DNA is TGTGCCAGCAGCCAAGAAGAGGCGGGCCATGGCTACACCTTC.